The clone carrying this T cell receptor (beta chain) was detected only a few times. Its specificity is not known. Using a J-beta primer mix together with a sample-barcoded 5' primer, a second PCR was run for 7 to 11 cycles. MiXCR, run by TCRdb on the 5' RACE reads, gives a single entry per CDR3 protein. Of fewer than 900,000 distinct CDR3 sequences in the sample, roughly 41% were seen once. The CDR3 sequence is 18 residues long. The V end lost 0 bases, the J end lost 2 bases, and 15 bases lay between the germline ends. Per germline, CDR1 SGHRS and CDR2 YFSETQ. The entry originates in a study of blood T cells in healthy people across ages. Background on the study: Capture via template switching afforded approximately one barcoded beta molecule per two T cells.

Findings and caveats of the study: The recorded TCR beta diversity per million T cells decreased in a roughly linear manner with age.

The rearrangement links TRBV5-1 to TRBJ2-6, with TRBD2 as a possible D gene (5 bases). The sample consisted of blood. The receptor was isolated from a woman between 55 and 75 years old in good health. The CDR3 here is CASSLVRTTNAGANVLTF. The CDR3 DNA reads TGCGCCAGCAGCTTGGTCAGGACGACTAATGCTGGGGCCAACGTCCTGACTTTC.